This T cell receptor (beta chain) was identified during a study of cytomegalovirus exposure and HLA in healthy donors. General study points: Later on, a genetic analysis was performed. It linked a missense variant in DCLRE1C with V- and J-gene trimming of TCR beta. A later analysis reportedly found that, within productive TCRs, an Asian-associated ancestry cluster had fewer N-insertions than the mean observed across the roughly 700 donors.

The PCR had 60 Vbeta and 13 Jbeta primers. TCRdb's table, derived via immunoSEQ multiplex PCR, lists solely in-frame clones and lacks some. The table lists 38,000 or so clones. A remark on this clone: Its antigen remains unidentified.

V lost 5 bases, J lost 1 base, and 12 bases lay in between. Germline CDR1 reads MNHNS; CDR2 reads SASEGT. The CDR3 has 14 amino acids. This cohort consisted of healthy bone marrow donors. The sequenced sample was PBMCs. V usage is TRBV6-1 and J usage is TRBJ2-7, with D perhaps TRBD2 (6 bases). The clonotype comes from a man aged 30-40 years in good health and CMV-seronegative. In DNA, the CDR3 is TGTGCCAGCAGTACACAACGGGGGTCCTACGAGCAGTACTTC. It specifies CASSTQRGSYEQYF.